This is a list of T cell receptor beta chains from one sample in a study of cytomegalovirus exposure and HLA in healthy donors. The data were produced by immunoSEQ multiplex PCR, yet TCRdb's version contains in-frame clones alone and is incomplete. The sample has roughly 170,000 clones, 80% seen once. The source material was PBMCs. Receptors were obtained from a boy younger than 18 in good health and CMV-seronegative. The CDR3 runs from the conserved cysteine through the conserved F or W. The order of the fields is V gene, J gene, clone size, D gene, CDR3 DNA, CDR3 protein. D genes are given only for firm matches. Size values are once, few and many counts, or a class for expanded clones, and some rows have none.

>TRBV6-6|TRBJ1-1|-|-
TGTGCCAGCAGTTACTCGAGGGCCCAGGAAGAAGCTTTCTTT
CASSYSRAQEEAFF
>TRBV4-1|TRBJ2-7|-|-
TGCGCCAGCAGCCAAGGGAGCGGAAGCTCCTACGAGCAGTACTTC
CASSQGSGSSYEQYF
>TRBV6-1|TRBJ1-6|-|TRBD1
TGTGCCAGCAGTTCTACAGGGGGTGATAATTCACCCCTCCACTTT
CASSSTGGDNSPLHF
>TRBV11-3|TRBJ2-7|-|TRBD2
TGTGCCAGCAGCTTCCTTAGCGGGAGGGCCCACGAGCAGTACTTC
CASSFLSGRAHEQYF
>TRBV6-1|TRBJ2-2|-|TRBD1
TGTGCCAGCAGTGAATATAAATCGGGACAGGGGAACACCGGGGAGCTGTTTTTT
CASSEYKSGQGNTGELFF
>TRBV6-1|TRBJ1-1|-|-
TGTGCCAGCAGCGAGGACACAGGTGAAGCTTTCTTT
CASSEDTGEAFF
>TRBV27|TRBJ2-1|once|-
TGTGCCAGCAGTCCCCTCGAGCGGCCGTTATCGAATGAGCAGTTCTTC
CASSPLERPLSNEQFF
>TRBV10-2|TRBJ1-2|-|-
TGCGCCAGCAGTGCGGGGGGGTCTAGCGGCTACACCTTC
CASSAGGSSGYTF
>TRBV9|TRBJ2-5|-|TRBD2
TGTGCCAGCAACCTAGCGGGAGGGAGTCGCGGAGAGACCCAGTACTTC
CASNLAGGSRGETQYF
>TRBV19|TRBJ1-5|-|TRBD1
TGTGCCAGTAGTCCGACAGGGAATCAGCCCCAGCATTTT
CASSPTGNQPQHF
>TRBV7-6|TRBJ2-1|-|TRBD1
TGTGCCAGCAGCTCATCCCGGGACAGGGTGGGCAATGAGCAGTTCTTC
CASSSSRDRVGNEQFF
>TRBV30|TRBJ1-1|-|-
TGTGCCTGGAGTTCTGACACTGAAGCTTTCTTT
CAWSSDTEAFF
>TRBV15|TRBJ2-3|few|TRBD2
TGTGCCACCAGCAGTTCTAGCGGGAGAAGCACAGATACGCAGTATTTT
CATSSSSGRSTDTQYF
>TRBV10-3|TRBJ1-6|-|-
TGTGCCATCAGTGAGTCTAGTAGCTCCTATAATTCACCCCTCCACTTT
CAISESSSSYNSPLHF
>TRBV6-1|TRBJ1-2|-|-
TGTGCCAGCAGAGTTGACAGCCCCTTTAGCTACACCTTC
CASRVDSPFSYTF
>TRBV30|TRBJ1-2|once|-
TGTGCCTGGAGTGTAGCCCTCGGCTATGGCTACACCTTC
CAWSVALGYGYTF
>TRBV11-3|TRBJ2-1|-|TRBD2
TGTGCCAGCAGCTTAAGGGCGGGAGGCTACAATGAGCAGTTCTTC
CASSLRAGGYNEQFF
>TRBV15|TRBJ1-1|-|-
TGTGCCACCAGCTCAACCTGGGGGGGGCGGACTGAAGCTTTCTTT
CATSSTWGGRTEAFF
>TRBV5-6|TRBJ2-7|-|-
TGTGCCAGCAGTGGGGGCCATTACGAGCAGTACTTC
CASSGGHYEQYF
>TRBV18|TRBJ1-1|-|TRBD1
TGTGCCAGCTCACCGTTGGGTCCCGGGACAGTGAACACTGAAGCTTTCTTT
CASSPLGPGTVNTEAFF
>TRBV14|TRBJ2-5|-|TRBD1
TGTGCCAGCAGCCGCAATACAGGGACAGGGCTAGAGACCCAGTACTTC
CASSRNTGTGLETQYF
>TRBV7-6|TRBJ2-5|-|TRBD2
TGTGCCAGCAGCTACTTTCGGACTAGCGGCCAAGAGACCCAGTACTTC
CASSYFRTSGQETQYF
>TRBV19|TRBJ2-1|-|-
TGTGCCAGTACCCGGACTTACAATGAGCAGTTCTTC
CASTRTYNEQFF
>TRBV19|TRBJ1-1|-|TRBD1
TGTGCCACTACAGGGGCTACTGAAGCTTTCTTT
CATTGATEAFF
>TRBV30|TRBJ1-4|once|TRBD1
TGTGCCTGGAGTGGCAGGGGGCATGAAAAGCTGTTTTTT
CAWSGRGHEKLFF
>TRBV30|TRBJ1-1|-|-
TGTGCCGGGGCGGAGGGTATGAACACTGAAGCTTTCTTT
CAGAEGMNTEAFF
>TRBV4-1|TRBJ1-5|once|-
TGCGCCAGCAGCCAAGTATGGGCAAGGATAGGCAATCAGCCCCAGCATTTT
CASSQVWARIGNQPQHF
>TRBV27|TRBJ2-7|-|-
TGTGCCAGCAGTTTTTTGACAGACTCCCCAAGCTACGAGCAGTACTTC
CASSFLTDSPSYEQYF
>TRBV6-6|TRBJ1-2|-|-
TGTGCCAGCAGTTATCGACTTTCCTATGGCTACACCTTC
CASSYRLSYGYTF
>TRBV18|TRBJ2-1|once|-
TGTGCCAGCTCACCCCCCGGGAGCGTCGACAATGAGCAGTTCTTC
CASSPPGSVDNEQFF
>TRBV5-1|TRBJ1-1|-|TRBD1
TGCGCCAGCAGCTGGACAGGGTTTCACACTGAAGCTTTCTTT
CASSWTGFHTEAFF
>TRBV7-8|TRBJ1-2|-|-
TGTGCCGTGGGGGGAACCTACACCTTC
CAVGGTYTF
>TRBV5-1|TRBJ1-2|-|TRBD1
TGCGCCAGCAGCACGAGGGGGACAGACTATGGCTACACCTTC
CASSTRGTDYGYTF
>TRBV9|TRBJ1-2|-|TRBD1
TGTGCCAGCAGCCCTGGGACAGATTATTACTATGGCTACACCTTC
CASSPGTDYYYGYTF
>TRBV7-9|TRBJ2-3|-|-
TGTGCCAGCAGCTTAGAGGCTAGTTCCCATACGCAGTATTTT
CASSLEASSHTQYF
>TRBV27|TRBJ1-1|-|-
TGTGCCAGCAGTTTAACTTACCTGGACACTGAAGCTTTCTTT
CASSLTYLDTEAFF
>TRBV18|TRBJ2-2|-|-
TGTGCCAGCTCACCGGATGTCGGAGGGGGCGAATTTATCGTCATGAACACCGGGGAGCTGTTTTTT
CASSPDVGGGEFIVMNTGELFF
>TRBV27|TRBJ2-2|-|-
TGTGCCAGCAGTTTAGGGTACGACAGGAACACCGGGGAGCTGTTTTTT
CASSLGYDRNTGELFF
>TRBV10-3|TRBJ1-3|-|TRBD1
TGTGCCATCACCTCAGGGGGCAGGGGAAACACCATATATTTT
CAITSGGRGNTIYF
>TRBV5-4|TRBJ2-7|-|-
TGTGCCAGCAGCTTAACCTCAGACTACGAGCAGTACTTC
CASSLTSDYEQYF
>TRBV19|TRBJ2-3|-|TRBD1
TGTGCCAGTAGTCCACGACAGGGAACAGATACGCAGTATTTT
CASSPRQGTDTQYF